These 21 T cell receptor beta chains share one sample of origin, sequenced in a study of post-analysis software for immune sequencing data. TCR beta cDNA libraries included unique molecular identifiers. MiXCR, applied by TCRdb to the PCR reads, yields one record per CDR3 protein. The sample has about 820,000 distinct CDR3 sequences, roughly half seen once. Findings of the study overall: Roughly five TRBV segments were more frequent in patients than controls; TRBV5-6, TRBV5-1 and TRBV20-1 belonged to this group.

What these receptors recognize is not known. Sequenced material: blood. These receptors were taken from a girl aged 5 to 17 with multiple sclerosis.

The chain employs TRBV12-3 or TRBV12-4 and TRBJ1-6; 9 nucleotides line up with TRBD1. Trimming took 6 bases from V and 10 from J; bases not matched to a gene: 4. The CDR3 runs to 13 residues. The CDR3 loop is CASRGQGWSPLHF. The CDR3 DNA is TGTGCCAGCAGGGGACAGGGATGGTCACCCCTCCACTTT.

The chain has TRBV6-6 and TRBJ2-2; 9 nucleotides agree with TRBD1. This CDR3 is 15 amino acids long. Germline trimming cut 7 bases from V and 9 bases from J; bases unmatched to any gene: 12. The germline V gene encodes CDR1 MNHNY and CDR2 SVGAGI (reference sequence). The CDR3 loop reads CASIDTGTGIRELFF. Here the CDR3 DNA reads TGTGCCAGCATTGACACCGGGACAGGGATCCGGGAGCTGTTTTTT.

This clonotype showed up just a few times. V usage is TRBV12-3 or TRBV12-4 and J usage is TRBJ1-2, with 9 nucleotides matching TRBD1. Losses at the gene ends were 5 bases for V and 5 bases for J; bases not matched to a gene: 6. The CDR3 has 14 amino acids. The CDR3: CASSHTGTGYGYTF. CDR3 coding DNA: TGTGCCAGCAGTCACACCGGGACAGGGTATGGCTACACCTTC.

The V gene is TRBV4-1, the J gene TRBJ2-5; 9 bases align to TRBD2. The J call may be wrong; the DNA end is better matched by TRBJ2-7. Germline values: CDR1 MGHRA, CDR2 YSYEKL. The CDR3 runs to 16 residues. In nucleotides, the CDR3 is TGCGCCAGCAGCCAAGATCTTGGCGGGAGGGCCGACGAGCAGTACTTC. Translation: CASSQDLGGRADEQYF.

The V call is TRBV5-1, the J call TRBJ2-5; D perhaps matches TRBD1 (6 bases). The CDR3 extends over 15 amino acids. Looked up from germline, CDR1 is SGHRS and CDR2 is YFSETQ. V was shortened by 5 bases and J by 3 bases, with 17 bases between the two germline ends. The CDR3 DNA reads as TGCGCCAGCAGGGAGCCAAGGGGGACCAAAGAGACCCAGTACTTC. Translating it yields CASREPRGTKETQYF.

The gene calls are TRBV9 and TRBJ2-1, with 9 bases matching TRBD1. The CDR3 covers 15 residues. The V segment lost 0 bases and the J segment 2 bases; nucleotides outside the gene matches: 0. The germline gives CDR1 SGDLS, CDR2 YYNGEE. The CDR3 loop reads CASSVDRGPYNEQFF. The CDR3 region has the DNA TGTGCCAGCAGCGTAGACAGGGGGCCCTACAATGAGCAGTTCTTC. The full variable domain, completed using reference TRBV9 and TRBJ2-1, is DSGVTQTPKHLITATGQRVTLRCSPRSGDLSVYWYQQSLDQGLQFLIQYYNGEERAKGNILERFSAQQFPDLHSELNLSSLELGDSALYFCASSVDRGPYNEQFFGPGTRLTVL.

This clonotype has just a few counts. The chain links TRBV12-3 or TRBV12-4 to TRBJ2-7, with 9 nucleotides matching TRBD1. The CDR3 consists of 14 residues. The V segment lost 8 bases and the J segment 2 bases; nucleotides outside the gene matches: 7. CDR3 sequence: CASGRTGVPYEQYF. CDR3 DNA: TGTGCCAGCGGACGGACAGGGGTTCCCTACGAGCAGTACTTC.

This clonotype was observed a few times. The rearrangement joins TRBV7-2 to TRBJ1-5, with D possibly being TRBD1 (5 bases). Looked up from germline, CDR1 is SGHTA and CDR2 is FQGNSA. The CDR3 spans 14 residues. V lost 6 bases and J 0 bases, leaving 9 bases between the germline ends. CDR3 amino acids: CASSLRGSNQPQHF. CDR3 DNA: TGTGCCAGCAGTTTAAGGGGTAGCAATCAGCCCCAGCATTTT. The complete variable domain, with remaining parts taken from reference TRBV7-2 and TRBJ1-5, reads GAGVSQSPSNKVTEKGKDVELRCDPISGHTALYWYRQSLGQGLEFLIYFQGNSAPDKSGLPSDRFSAERTGGSVSTLTIQRTQQEDSAVYLCASSLRGSNQPQHFGDGTRLSIL.

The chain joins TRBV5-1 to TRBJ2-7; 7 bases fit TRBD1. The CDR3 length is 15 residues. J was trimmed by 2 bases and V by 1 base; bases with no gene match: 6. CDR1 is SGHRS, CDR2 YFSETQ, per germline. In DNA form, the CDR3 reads TGCGCCAGCAGCTTGAGGACAGGCCCTACCTACGAGCAGTACTTC. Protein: CASSLRTGPTYEQYF.

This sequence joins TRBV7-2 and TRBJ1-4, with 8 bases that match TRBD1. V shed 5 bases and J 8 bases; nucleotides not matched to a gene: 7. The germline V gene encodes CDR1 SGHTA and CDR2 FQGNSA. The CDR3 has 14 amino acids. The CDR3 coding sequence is TGTGCCAGCAGCGTGGACAGGGTCATAGAAAAACTGTTTTTT. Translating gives CASSVDRVIEKLFF. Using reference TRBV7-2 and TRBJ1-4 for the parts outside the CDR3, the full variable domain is GAGVSQSPSNKVTEKGKDVELRCDPISGHTALYWYRQSLGQGLEFLIYFQGNSAPDKSGLPSDRFSAERTGGSVSTLTIQRTQQEDSAVYLCASSVDRVIEKLFFGSGTQLSVL.

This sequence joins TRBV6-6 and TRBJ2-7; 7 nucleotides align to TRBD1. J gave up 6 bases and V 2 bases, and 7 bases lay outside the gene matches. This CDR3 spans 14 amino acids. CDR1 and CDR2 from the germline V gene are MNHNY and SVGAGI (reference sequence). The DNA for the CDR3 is TGTGCCAGCAGTTACAAGGGACAGAATCTCGAGCAGTACTTC. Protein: CASSYKGQNLEQYF.

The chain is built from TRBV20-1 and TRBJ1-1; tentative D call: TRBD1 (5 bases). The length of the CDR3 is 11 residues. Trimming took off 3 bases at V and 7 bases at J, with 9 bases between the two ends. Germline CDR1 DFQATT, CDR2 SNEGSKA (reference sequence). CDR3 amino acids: CSASRASEAFF. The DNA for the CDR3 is TGCAGTGCTAGCAGGGCTAGTGAAGCTTTCTTT.

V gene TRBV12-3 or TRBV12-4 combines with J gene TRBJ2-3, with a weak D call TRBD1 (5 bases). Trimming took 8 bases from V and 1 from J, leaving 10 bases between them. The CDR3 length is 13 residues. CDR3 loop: CASDSTGTDTQYF. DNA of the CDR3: TGTGCCAGCGACAGCACCGGCACAGATACGCAGTATTTT.

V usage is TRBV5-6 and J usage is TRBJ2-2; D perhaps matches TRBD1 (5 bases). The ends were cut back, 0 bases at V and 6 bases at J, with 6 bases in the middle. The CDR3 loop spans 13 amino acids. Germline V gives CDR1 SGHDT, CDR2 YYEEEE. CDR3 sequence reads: CASSLVGAGELFF. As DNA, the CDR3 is TGTGCCAGCAGCTTGGTAGGGGCCGGGGAGCTGTTTTTT.

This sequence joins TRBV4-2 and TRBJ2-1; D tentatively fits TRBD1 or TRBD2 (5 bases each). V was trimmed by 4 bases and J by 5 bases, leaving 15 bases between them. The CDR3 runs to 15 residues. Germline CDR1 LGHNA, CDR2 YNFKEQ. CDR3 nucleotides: TGTGCCAGCAGCCCAACGGGGCTCGTAAACAATGAGCAGTTCTTC. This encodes CASSPTGLVNNEQFF.

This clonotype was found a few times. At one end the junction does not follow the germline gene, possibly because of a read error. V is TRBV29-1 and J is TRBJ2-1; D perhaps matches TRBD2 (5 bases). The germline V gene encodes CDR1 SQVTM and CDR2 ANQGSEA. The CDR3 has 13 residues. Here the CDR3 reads CSVEVAPATEQFF. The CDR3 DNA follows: TGTAGCGTTGAAGTGGCCCCCGCGACTGAGCAGTTCTTC.

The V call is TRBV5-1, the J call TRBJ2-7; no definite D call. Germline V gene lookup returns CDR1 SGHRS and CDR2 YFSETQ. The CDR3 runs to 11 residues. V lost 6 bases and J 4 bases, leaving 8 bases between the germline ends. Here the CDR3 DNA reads TGCGCCAGCACTACTGGATACGAGCAGTACTTC. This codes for CASTTGYEQYF.

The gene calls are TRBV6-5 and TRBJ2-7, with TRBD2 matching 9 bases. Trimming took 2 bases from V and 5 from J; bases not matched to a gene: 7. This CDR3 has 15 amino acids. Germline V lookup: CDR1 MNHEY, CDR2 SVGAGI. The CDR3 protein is CASSYASGNGNEQYF. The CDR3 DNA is TGTGCCAGCAGTTACGCTAGCGGGAACGGTAACGAGCAGTACTTC.

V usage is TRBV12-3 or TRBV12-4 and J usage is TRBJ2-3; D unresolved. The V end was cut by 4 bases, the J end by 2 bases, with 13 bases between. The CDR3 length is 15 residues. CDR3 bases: TGTGCCAGCAGTTCCCAGAACTTCGCCACAGATACGCAGTATTTT. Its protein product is CASSSQNFATDTQYF.

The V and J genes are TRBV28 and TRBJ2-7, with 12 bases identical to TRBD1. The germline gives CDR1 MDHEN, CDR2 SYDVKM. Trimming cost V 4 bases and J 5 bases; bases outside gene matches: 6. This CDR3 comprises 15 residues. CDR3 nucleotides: TGTGCCAGCAGTTCATCCGGGACAGGGGGCCACGAGCAGTACTTC. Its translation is CASSSSGTGGHEQYF.

The CDR3 region is CASSRSGTVNTEAFF. The CDR3 DNA sequence: TGTGCCAGCAGCCGATCCGGGACAGTGAACACTGAAGCTTTCTTT. V is TRBV7-2 and J is TRBJ1-1; 7 nucleotides match TRBD1. Germline CDR1 reads SGHTA; CDR2 reads FQGNSA. The CDR3 extends over 15 amino acids. Trimming at V came to 5 bases and at J to 0 bases, leaving 6 bases not matched to a gene. Looking up the rest from reference TRBV7-2 and TRBJ1-1 gives the full variable domain: GAGVSQSPSNKVTEKGKDVELRCDPISGHTALYWYRQSLGQGLEFLIYFQGNSAPDKSGLPSDRFSAERTGGSVSTLTIQRTQQEDSAVYLCASSRSGTVNTEAFFGQGTRLTVV.